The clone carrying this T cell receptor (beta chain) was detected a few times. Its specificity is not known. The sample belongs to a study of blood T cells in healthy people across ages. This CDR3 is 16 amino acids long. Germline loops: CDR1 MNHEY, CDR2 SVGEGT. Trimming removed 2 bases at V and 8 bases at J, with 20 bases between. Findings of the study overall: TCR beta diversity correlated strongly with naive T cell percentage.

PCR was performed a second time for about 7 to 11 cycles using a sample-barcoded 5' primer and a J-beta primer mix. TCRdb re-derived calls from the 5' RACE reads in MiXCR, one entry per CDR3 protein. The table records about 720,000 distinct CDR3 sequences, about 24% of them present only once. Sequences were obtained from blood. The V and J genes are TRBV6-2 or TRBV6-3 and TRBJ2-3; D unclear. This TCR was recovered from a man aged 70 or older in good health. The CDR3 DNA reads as TGTGCCAGCAGTTACCCCCTAGGTACCCACCCAGGTACGCAGTATTTT. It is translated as CASSYPLGTHPGTQYF.